Shown below are 2 T cell receptor beta chains from a single sample sequenced in a study of T cells in Graves' hyperthyroidism and ophthalmopathy (dated by TCRdb to about 2019). Library preparation employed multiplex PCR. These reads were obtained on an Illumina HiSeq 2000. Amplification of TCR beta CDR3 regions was carried out from RNA transcripts. For the first round of RT-PCR on the TCR CDR3, the HTBI primer set was used together with the Qiagen OneStep RT-PCR kit. TCRdb redid the processing of the public reads, applying fastp at Q25 and MiXCR, and retained in-frame beta chains. Merged by CDR3 protein, the rows form single entries marked with the most common genes and DNA. Across this sample there are a few hundred thousand distinct CDR3 sequences, with 13% seen only once. The ten biggest clones cover less than 25% of the sample. Material for sequencing was blood. The receptors derive from a man under 40 with Graves' hyperthyroidism that later progressed to Graves' ophthalmopathy.

This clonotype was detected a few times. With a much larger clone just one base away, this may be a read error. This chain uses TRBV30 with TRBJ1-1; the D is unclear. The length of the CDR3 is 10 residues. CDR1 is GTSNPN, CDR2 SVGIG, per germline (reference sequence). The V end was cut by 5 bases, the J end by 4 bases, with 5 bases between. The CDR3 nucleotides read TGTGCCTGGGGGATCACTGAAGCTTTCTTT. It encodes CAWGITEAFF.

This chain connects TRBV7-6 to TRBJ2-5; 7 bases are a match to TRBD1. The V and J ends lost 5 bases and 1 base, in that order; junction bases with no gene match: 10. CDR1 is SGHVS, CDR2 FNYEAQ, per germline. This CDR3 has 16 amino acids. The CDR3 DNA follows: TGTGCCAGCAGCGCCGGACAGGATCTCCTCCAAGAGACCCAGTACTTC. Its translation: CASSAGQDLLQETQYF.